This T cell receptor (beta chain) was recovered during a study of T cell responses to AZD1222 COVID-19 vaccine (dated by TCRdb to 2020 to 2022). About the full investigation: TCR sequencing was performed for over 230 trial participants, of whom around 200 were given two doses of AZD1222 and about 25 were given two doses of MenACWY control vaccine. Trial participants were enrolled by age into 18-55, 56-69 and 70-plus year subgroups, with about 150, 28 and 57 TCR-sequenced participants respectively.

The time point label for this specimen denotes: about 28 days (+/-7) after the second vaccine dose. AZD1222 recipients given second doses at about 4 weeks or at about 12 weeks were pooled, since spike-specific TCR depth and breadth were not found to differ between the two schedules. Vaccinee samples came from UK trials COV001 and COV002, including a single-blind randomized controlled phase 2/3 trial of AZD1222 (ChAdOx1 nCoV-19) in healthy adults. Trial participant PBMC samples were collected at day 0 and day 28 after the second dose for TCRbeta chain sequencing. A word on this clone: Its antigen specificity is not known. Base qualities are not recorded, but no much larger clone differs from it by a single base.

The CDR3 regions of human TCRbeta chains were analyzed by immunosequencing. Regarding the original processing steps: Repertoire TCRs were checked for matches against a reference library of SARS-CoV-2-specific TCRs that had been generated using the MIRA antigen-specificity platform. Breadth meant the fraction of unique TCRs that were SARS-CoV-2-associated, whereas depth meant the fraction of total T cells that were SARS-CoV-2-associated. Using the MIRA data, each spike-specific TCR was assigned both to the spike region to which the TCR was reactive and to a CD4 or CD8 class. Log10-transformed breadth and depth values were compared by one-way ANOVA with Sidak's multiple comparisons tests. The clones in this table, taken by TCRdb from immuneACCESS, are in-frame only. Not every clone is retained; where verified, under half of the shortfall comes from an unresolved V gene, and the cause of the rest is unknown. V, J and clone size derive from that table, while D and trimming were established from the DNA sequence. Recorded for this sample are 110,000 or so clones; 85% to 90% of them occurred a single time. 35% to 45% of the sample belongs to the ten largest clones.

The study at large found these results: Because no day 14 peak-response samples were available, repertoires were characterized only after the peak T cell response. A significant rise in spike-specific TCR breadth and depth was observed after two AZD1222 doses relative to day 0 and relative to MenACWY recipients. Participants were mostly white British, with more females than males. The authors suggested clonal diversity may have been underestimated. In the small 56-69-year group, the increase in depth fell short of significance, most likely because of low power. Conclusions about previously exposed vaccinees are limited because only 5 or 6 AZD1222 recipients were SARS-CoV-2 seropositive at baseline. Reportedly, almost half of the unique spike-specific TCRs recognized epitopes lying outside the regions that are mutated in the B.1.351 and B.1.1.7 variants. CD4 TCRs associated with the vaccine covered the entire spike protein, and the dominant responses were in regions 160-218 and 743-854.

V loses 0 bases, J loses 0 bases, and the germline ends lie 6 bases apart. CDR1 SGHDN and CDR2 FVKESK are derived from the germline V gene. Its CDR3 holds 15 amino acids, cysteine through phenylalanine. Kept here is only the CDR3 DNA, which spans 45 bases and is read in frame from base 1. The material was peripheral blood, obtained 28 days after the second AZD1222 dose. This sequence was found in an adult who received the AZD1222 COVID-19 vaccine. In this chain, TRBV14 is recombined with TRBJ2-4; the D assignment is uncertain and may be TRBD1 or TRBD2, with 5 bases supporting each. At the DNA level, the sequence is TGTGCCAGCAGCCAAGATGGGGGAGCCAAAAACATTCAGTACTTC. Its coded protein is CASSQDGGAKNIQYF.